The rows below give T cell receptor beta chains drawn from one sample of a study of blood T cells in healthy people across ages. TCRdb re-derived calls from the 5' RACE reads in MiXCR, one entry per CDR3 protein. The profile shows around 670,000 distinct CDR3 sequences, around 31% of them singletons. What was sequenced was blood. Receptors were obtained from a woman aged 80 or older in good health. CDR3s include the opening cysteine and the closing phenylalanine or tryptophan. Each record gives: CDR3 length, J gene, D gene, clone size, V gene, CDR3 protein, CDR3 DNA. D genes are given only for firm matches. Part of the rows lack a size; the others show once, few, many or a class for expanded clones.

cdr3_length: 16; j_call: TRBJ2-5; d_call: TRBD2; clone_size: few; v_call: TRBV6-1; cdr3_aa: CASSERAGGLQETQYF; cdr3_nt: TGTGCCAGCAGTGAAAGAGCGGGGGGGCTCCAAGAGACCCAGTACTTC
cdr3_length: 20; j_call: TRBJ2-7; d_call: TRBD2; clone_size: many; v_call: TRBV5-1; cdr3_aa: CASSLDPRLAGGRSHYEQYF; cdr3_nt: TGCGCCAGCAGCTTGGACCCCAGGCTAGCGGGGGGGAGATCCCACTACGAGCAGTACTTC
cdr3_length: 14; j_call: TRBJ2-5; d_call: -; clone_size: few; v_call: TRBV5-6; cdr3_aa: CASSFWGRGETQYF; cdr3_nt: TGTGCCAGCAGCTTCTGGGGGCGAGGAGAGACCCAGTACTTC
cdr3_length: 14; j_call: TRBJ1-1; d_call: -; clone_size: few; v_call: TRBV5-1; cdr3_aa: CASSLVKGRAEAFF; cdr3_nt: TGCGCCAGCAGCTTGGTGAAGGGAAGGGCTGAAGCTTTCTTT
cdr3_length: 13; j_call: TRBJ1-2; d_call: TRBD1; clone_size: few; v_call: TRBV20-1; cdr3_aa: CSARDTGGHGYTF; cdr3_nt: TGCAGTGCTAGAGATACAGGGGGCCATGGCTACACCTTC
cdr3_length: 13; j_call: TRBJ1-1; d_call: TRBD1; clone_size: -; v_call: TRBV7-2; cdr3_aa: CASSLGTVKEAFF; cdr3_nt: TGTGCCAGCAGCTTGGGGACAGTGAAAGAAGCTTTCTTT
cdr3_length: 15; j_call: TRBJ1-1; d_call: -; clone_size: few; v_call: TRBV27; cdr3_aa: CASISGQYRNTEAFF; cdr3_nt: TGTGCCAGCATATCAGGACAGTACAGGAACACTGAAGCTTTCTTT
cdr3_length: 15; j_call: TRBJ2-7; d_call: TRBD1; clone_size: many; v_call: TRBV20-1; cdr3_aa: CSATEPGTGLSEQYF; cdr3_nt: TGCAGTGCTACGGAGCCTGGGACAGGCTTGTCCGAGCAGTACTTC
cdr3_length: 14; j_call: TRBJ1-2; d_call: -; clone_size: many; v_call: TRBV20-1; cdr3_aa: CSARFSSQGYGYTF; cdr3_nt: TGCAGTGCTAGATTTTCCTCTCAGGGCTATGGCTACACCTTC
cdr3_length: 16; j_call: TRBJ2-7; d_call: TRBD2; clone_size: -; v_call: TRBV2; cdr3_aa: CASRSTSPTSYNEQYF; cdr3_nt: TGTGCCAGCAGATCGACTAGCCCAACCTCCTACAATGAGCAGTACTTC
cdr3_length: 14; j_call: TRBJ2-3; d_call: -; clone_size: -; v_call: TRBV20-1; cdr3_aa: CSASTGRSTDAQYF; cdr3_nt: TGCAGTGCTAGTACTGGGAGGAGCACAGATGCGCAGTATTTT
cdr3_length: 15; j_call: TRBJ2-1; d_call: -; clone_size: -; v_call: TRBV11-2; cdr3_aa: CAGSFGAERYNEQFF; cdr3_nt: TGTGCCGGCAGCTTTGGAGCGGAACGATACAATGAGCAGTTCTTC
cdr3_length: 15; j_call: TRBJ2-2; d_call: -; clone_size: -; v_call: TRBV7-2; cdr3_aa: CASSSQRVGTGELFF; cdr3_nt: TGTGCCAGCAGCTCTCAGCGGGTGGGCACCGGGGAGCTGTTTTTT
cdr3_length: 11; j_call: TRBJ1-2; d_call: -; clone_size: many; v_call: TRBV12-3/TRBV12-4; cdr3_aa: CASGIEYGYTF; cdr3_nt: TGTGCCAGCGGCATAGAGTATGGCTACACCTTC
cdr3_length: 16; j_call: TRBJ2-5; d_call: -; clone_size: -; v_call: TRBV5-4; cdr3_aa: CASSLGVARGQETQYF; cdr3_nt: TGTGCCAGCAGCTTGGGGGTAGCCAGGGGTCAGGAGACCCAGTACTTC
cdr3_length: 16; j_call: TRBJ1-4; d_call: -; clone_size: few; v_call: TRBV5-1; cdr3_aa: CASSLAPPGTNEKLFF; cdr3_nt: TGCGCCAGCAGCTTGGCCCCTCCTGGGACTAATGAAAAACTGTTTTTT
cdr3_length: 13; j_call: TRBJ1-1; d_call: -; clone_size: few; v_call: TRBV29-1; cdr3_aa: CSVERGAGTEAFF; cdr3_nt: TGCAGCGTTGAGAGGGGCGCGGGCACTGAAGCTTTCTTT
cdr3_length: 12; j_call: TRBJ1-2; d_call: TRBD1; clone_size: few; v_call: TRBV6-5; cdr3_aa: CASGDRGRGYTF; cdr3_nt: TGTGCCAGCGGGGACAGGGGTAGGGGCTACACCTTC
cdr3_length: 20; j_call: TRBJ2-3; d_call: -; clone_size: many; v_call: TRBV3-1; cdr3_aa: CASSQAIRLSFPGAEDTQYF; cdr3_nt: TGTGCCAGCAGCCAAGCGATAAGGCTTTCATTCCCTGGGGCGGAGGATACGCAGTATTTT
cdr3_length: 14; j_call: TRBJ2-5; d_call: TRBD1; clone_size: many; v_call: TRBV7-6; cdr3_aa: CASRRTGSQETQYF; cdr3_nt: TGTGCCAGCAGGAGGACAGGGTCGCAAGAGACCCAGTACTTC
cdr3_length: 13; j_call: TRBJ1-5; d_call: TRBD1; clone_size: many; v_call: TRBV6-5; cdr3_aa: CASSYGQDQPQHF; cdr3_nt: TGTGCCAGCAGTTACGGACAGGATCAGCCCCAGCATTTT
cdr3_length: 13; j_call: TRBJ1-1; d_call: -; clone_size: many; v_call: TRBV7-2; cdr3_aa: CASSSTGRREAFF; cdr3_nt: TGTGCCAGCAGCTCAACCGGACGGCGGGAAGCTTTCTTT
cdr3_length: 16; j_call: TRBJ2-3; d_call: TRBD2; clone_size: many; v_call: TRBV12-3/TRBV12-4; cdr3_aa: CASRPNKRGGMDTQYF; cdr3_nt: TGTGCCAGCAGACCCAATAAGCGGGGGGGTATGGATACGCAGTATTTT
cdr3_length: 20; j_call: TRBJ2-1; d_call: TRBD2; clone_size: few; v_call: TRBV7-8; cdr3_aa: CASGVNDRGTTSGSLNEQFF; cdr3_nt: TGTGCCAGCGGAGTGAATGACAGGGGAACCACTAGCGGGAGCCTCAATGAGCAGTTCTTC
cdr3_length: 15; j_call: TRBJ2-5; d_call: -; clone_size: -; v_call: TRBV28; cdr3_aa: CASSSQDGSRGTQYF; cdr3_nt: TGTGCCAGCAGTTCCCAGGACGGGTCGCGGGGGACCCAGTACTTC
cdr3_length: 14; j_call: TRBJ1-1; d_call: -; clone_size: many; v_call: TRBV15; cdr3_aa: CATSSMGGGTEAFF; cdr3_nt: TGTGCCACCAGCTCTATGGGGGGAGGCACTGAAGCTTTCTTT
cdr3_length: 15; j_call: TRBJ2-1; d_call: -; clone_size: many; v_call: TRBV28; cdr3_aa: CASSLVGPRKNEQFF; cdr3_nt: TGTGCCAGCAGTTTAGTGGGGCCTCGTAAGAACGAGCAGTTCTTC
cdr3_length: 13; j_call: TRBJ1-5; d_call: -; clone_size: few; v_call: TRBV28; cdr3_aa: CASSPYSTGPQHF; cdr3_nt: TGTGCCAGCAGCCCCTACTCGACGGGACCCCAGCATTTT
cdr3_length: 12; j_call: TRBJ1-2; d_call: -; clone_size: -; v_call: TRBV2; cdr3_aa: CASTALGGGPTF; cdr3_nt: TGTGCCAGCACCGCTCTGGGGGGAGGTCCCACCTTC
cdr3_length: 17; j_call: TRBJ2-3; d_call: TRBD2; clone_size: many; v_call: TRBV7-9; cdr3_aa: CASSLGTSGEVGDTQYF; cdr3_nt: TGTGCCAGCAGCCTTGGGACTAGCGGGGAAGTCGGCGATACGCAGTATTTT
cdr3_length: 16; j_call: TRBJ1-1; d_call: -; clone_size: -; v_call: TRBV9; cdr3_aa: CASKKVEGGGNTEAFF; cdr3_nt: TGTGCCAGCAAAAAGGTAGAGGGTGGAGGGAACACTGAAGCTTTCTTT
cdr3_length: 16; j_call: TRBJ2-2; d_call: TRBD2; clone_size: many; v_call: TRBV15; cdr3_aa: CATSSPWGGSTGELFF; cdr3_nt: TGTGCCACCAGCAGCCCCTGGGGGGGAAGCACCGGGGAGCTGTTTTTT
cdr3_length: 14; j_call: TRBJ2-7; d_call: -; clone_size: many; v_call: TRBV12-3/TRBV12-4; cdr3_aa: CASRVTTGTREQYF; cdr3_nt: TGTGCCAGCAGAGTTACAACAGGGACGAGGGAGCAGTACTTC
cdr3_length: 15; j_call: TRBJ2-7; d_call: -; clone_size: -; v_call: TRBV11-2; cdr3_aa: CASSLAGRELDEQYF; cdr3_nt: TGTGCCAGCAGCTTAGCGGGCAGGGAACTCGACGAGCAGTACTTC
cdr3_length: 12; j_call: TRBJ2-7; d_call: TRBD2; clone_size: many; v_call: TRBV20-1; cdr3_aa: CSARAGYYEQYF; cdr3_nt: TGCAGTGCTCGAGCGGGGTACTACGAGCAGTACTTC
cdr3_length: 13; j_call: TRBJ2-7; d_call: -; clone_size: -; v_call: TRBV29-1; cdr3_aa: CSAAQGLDYEQYF; cdr3_nt: TGCAGCGCCGCCCAGGGTTTAGACTACGAGCAGTACTTC
cdr3_length: 13; j_call: TRBJ1-2; d_call: TRBD1; clone_size: -; v_call: TRBV30; cdr3_aa: CAWSEDRGYGYTF; cdr3_nt: TGTGCCTGGAGTGAGGACAGGGGTTATGGCTACACCTTC
cdr3_length: 12; j_call: TRBJ1-1; d_call: -; clone_size: -; v_call: TRBV25-1; cdr3_aa: CARSRRGTEAFF; cdr3_nt: TGTGCCAGGAGCAGGCGGGGTACTGAAGCTTTCTTT
cdr3_length: 14; j_call: TRBJ2-1; d_call: -; clone_size: many; v_call: TRBV30; cdr3_aa: CAWSKGGGYNEQFF; cdr3_nt: TGTGCCTGGAGTAAGGGGGGAGGCTACAATGAGCAGTTCTTC
cdr3_length: 14; j_call: TRBJ2-1; d_call: TRBD2; clone_size: many; v_call: TRBV29-1; cdr3_aa: CSVLTSGDYNEQFF; cdr3_nt: TGCAGCGTTTTGACTAGCGGGGACTACAATGAGCAGTTCTTC
cdr3_length: 14; j_call: TRBJ1-1; d_call: -; clone_size: -; v_call: TRBV28; cdr3_aa: CASSLGKPNTEAFF; cdr3_nt: TGTGCCAGCAGTTTGGGCAAACCGAACACTGAAGCTTTCTTT
cdr3_length: 13; j_call: TRBJ2-5; d_call: TRBD1; clone_size: many; v_call: TRBV6-5; cdr3_aa: CASSRQGEETQYF; cdr3_nt: TGTGCCAGCAGTAGACAGGGGGAAGAGACCCAGTACTTC
cdr3_length: 15; j_call: TRBJ2-3; d_call: TRBD2; clone_size: many; v_call: TRBV11-2; cdr3_aa: CASSIWTSVTDTQYF; cdr3_nt: TGTGCCAGCAGCATTTGGACTAGCGTCACAGATACGCAGTATTTT
cdr3_length: 13; j_call: TRBJ1-2; d_call: -; clone_size: -; v_call: TRBV6-6; cdr3_aa: CAGSYLKDYGYTF; cdr3_nt: TGTGCCGGCAGTTACTTAAAGGATTATGGCTACACCTTC
cdr3_length: 14; j_call: TRBJ2-1; d_call: -; clone_size: few; v_call: TRBV11-2; cdr3_aa: CASSSRTTDNEQFF; cdr3_nt: TGTGCCAGCAGCTCCCGGACTACCGACAATGAGCAGTTCTTC
cdr3_length: 14; j_call: TRBJ2-1; d_call: -; clone_size: -; v_call: TRBV10-3; cdr3_aa: CATGGESSYNEQFF; cdr3_nt: TGTGCCACCGGCGGGGAGAGCTCCTACAATGAGCAGTTCTTC
cdr3_length: 16; j_call: TRBJ1-5; d_call: -; clone_size: many; v_call: TRBV4-1; cdr3_aa: CASSLLQGEGNQPQHF; cdr3_nt: TGCGCCAGCAGCCTCCTACAGGGAGAGGGCAATCAGCCCCAGCATTTT
cdr3_length: 16; j_call: TRBJ2-3; d_call: -; clone_size: many; v_call: TRBV5-1; cdr3_aa: CASSLAQGISSDTQYF; cdr3_nt: TGCGCCAGCAGCTTGGCCCAGGGGATTAGTTCAGATACGCAGTATTTT
cdr3_length: 14; j_call: TRBJ2-1; d_call: -; clone_size: many; v_call: TRBV28; cdr3_aa: CASSLRYSNNEQFF; cdr3_nt: TGTGCCAGCAGTTTGAGGTACAGCAACAATGAGCAGTTCTTC
cdr3_length: 14; j_call: TRBJ2-5; d_call: -; clone_size: many; v_call: TRBV18; cdr3_aa: CASSRLPRQETQYF; cdr3_nt: TGTGCCAGCTCACGGTTACCCAGGCAAGAGACCCAGTACTTC
cdr3_length: 16; j_call: TRBJ2-1; d_call: TRBD1; clone_size: few; v_call: TRBV5-1; cdr3_aa: CASSPGGYDRVYEQFF; cdr3_nt: TGCGCCAGCAGTCCTGGAGGATACGACAGGGTCTACGAGCAGTTCTTC
cdr3_length: 13; j_call: TRBJ1-2; d_call: TRBD1; clone_size: many; v_call: TRBV29-1; cdr3_aa: CSVGSRGLSGYTF; cdr3_nt: TGCAGCGTTGGCAGCAGGGGGCTTAGCGGCTACACCTTC
cdr3_length: 14; j_call: TRBJ2-7; d_call: TRBD1; clone_size: many; v_call: TRBV20-1; cdr3_aa: CSARAMGTGSEQYF; cdr3_nt: TGCAGTGCTAGGGCCATGGGGACAGGTAGCGAGCAGTACTTC
cdr3_length: 15; j_call: TRBJ2-7; d_call: TRBD2; clone_size: -; v_call: TRBV20-1; cdr3_aa: CSARATSGKGNEQYF; cdr3_nt: TGCAGTGCTAGAGCGACTAGCGGGAAGGGCAACGAGCAGTACTTC
cdr3_length: 14; j_call: TRBJ1-2; d_call: -; clone_size: few; v_call: TRBV6-6; cdr3_aa: CASSPETLNYGYTF; cdr3_nt: TGTGCCAGCAGTCCTGAGACACTTAACTATGGCTACACCTTC
cdr3_length: 14; j_call: TRBJ2-1; d_call: -; clone_size: -; v_call: TRBV7-3; cdr3_aa: CASRPNGGRETQFF; cdr3_nt: TGTGCCAGCAGACCAAACGGCGGGCGAGAGACCCAGTTCTTC
cdr3_length: 13; j_call: TRBJ2-3; d_call: -; clone_size: many; v_call: TRBV7-6; cdr3_aa: CASSSLVADTQYF; cdr3_nt: TGTGCCAGCAGCTCCTTGGTCGCAGATACGCAGTATTTT
cdr3_length: 15; j_call: TRBJ2-3; d_call: -; clone_size: many; v_call: TRBV7-2; cdr3_aa: CASSRLAAAPDTQYF; cdr3_nt: TGTGCCAGCAGCCGCCTGGCGGCCGCTCCGGATACGCAGTATTTT